This T cell receptor beta chain was captured by sequencing in a study of blood T cell repertoires in COVID-19. Study information: Material from acute and convalescent COVID-19 was sourced from the United States, Italy and Spain. From T cells, B-cell-depleted T cells, or PBMCs came the material, which was cDNA or gDNA.

The table came from immunoSEQ multiplex PCR; TCRdb's copy has only in-frame clones and leaves some out. The sample has approximately 220,000 clones; roughly 84% are singletons. J gave up 5 bases and V 3 bases, and 9 bases lay outside the gene matches. This CDR3 is built from 15 residues. Germline CDR1 and CDR2: SGDLS and YYNGEE. This clonotype was sampled from a man aged 50 to 60 who had recovered from COVID-19. The gene calls are TRBV9 and TRBJ2-7; 9 nucleotides agree with TRBD1. The sequenced sample was peripheral blood. The CDR3 is CASSGTGQGTHEQYF. CDR3 nucleotide sequence: TGTGCCAGCAGCGGCACGGGACAGGGTACCCACGAGCAGTACTTC.